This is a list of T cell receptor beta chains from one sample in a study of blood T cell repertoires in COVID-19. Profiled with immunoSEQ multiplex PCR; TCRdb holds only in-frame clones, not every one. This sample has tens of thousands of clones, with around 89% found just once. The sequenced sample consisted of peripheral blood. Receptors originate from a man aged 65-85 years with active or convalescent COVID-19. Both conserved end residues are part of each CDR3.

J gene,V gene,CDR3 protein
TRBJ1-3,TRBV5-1,CASSPQSIFSGNTIYF
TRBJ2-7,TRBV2,CASRSETGKGEQYF
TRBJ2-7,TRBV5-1,CASSQQPGTGVSYEQYF
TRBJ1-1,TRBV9,CASSPMRGLNTEAFF
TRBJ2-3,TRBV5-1,CASSLDPGPGADTQYF
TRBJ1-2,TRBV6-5,CASIKQGASGGYTF
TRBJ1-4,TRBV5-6,CASSLESKQGHLFF
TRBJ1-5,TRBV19,CASSTTGGQPQHF
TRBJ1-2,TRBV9,CASSVLSSNYGYTF
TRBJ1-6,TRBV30,CAWQAIGNSPLHF
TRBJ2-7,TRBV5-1,CASSYQGSSYEQYF
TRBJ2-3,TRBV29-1,CSAPGQYTDTQYF
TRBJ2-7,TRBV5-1,CASSLRRDSSLSYEQYF
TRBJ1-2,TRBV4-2,CASSRDSGYGYTF
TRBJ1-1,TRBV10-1,CASSDQANTEAFF
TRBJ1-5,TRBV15,CATSTGTGWDQPQHF
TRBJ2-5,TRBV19,CASSIPGRETQYF
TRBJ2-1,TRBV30,CAWSGGFDEQFF
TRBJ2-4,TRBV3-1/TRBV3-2,CATETSAGGAKNIQYF
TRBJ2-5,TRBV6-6,CASIRDGSPETQYF
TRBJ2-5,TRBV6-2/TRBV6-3,CASSYRGQGLGETQYF
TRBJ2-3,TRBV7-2,CASSLGGRGSTDTQYF
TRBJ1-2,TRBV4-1,CASSLGTGLTDGYTF
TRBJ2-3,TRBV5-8,CASSLAGRGWATDTQYF